This T cell receptor beta chain stems from a study of T cell clonality in common variable immunodeficiency. V was clipped by 5 bases and J by 2 bases; unmatched bases: 4. The V gene's germline CDR1 is LNHDA and CDR2 SQIVND (reference sequence). The CDR3 runs 14 residues. Caucasian heritage predominated among both patients and controls. Study-wide points: CVID subjects showed higher TCRbeta clonality than healthy controls. Common variable immunodeficiency TCR beta sequences reportedly had fewer deletions and N-nucleotide insertions.

Assay: immunoSEQ multiplex PCR; the TCRdb copy retains only in-frame clones and omits some. The specimen has roughly 58,000 clones, none found just once. Concerning this clone: What it binds is not known. The CDR3 goes on 3 residues after the read ends, and that part is filled in from the germline J gene.

The sequence was obtained from a person aged 18 to 75 in good health. The chain couples TRBV19 to TRBJ1-1; TRBD1 agrees at 8 bases. The material sequenced was peripheral blood mononuclear cells. The DNA read from the CDR3 is TGTGCCAGTAGTCAGGGGACAGGAAACACTGAA. It yields the protein CASSQGTGNTE. The complete CDR3 sequence is CASSQGTGNTEAFF.